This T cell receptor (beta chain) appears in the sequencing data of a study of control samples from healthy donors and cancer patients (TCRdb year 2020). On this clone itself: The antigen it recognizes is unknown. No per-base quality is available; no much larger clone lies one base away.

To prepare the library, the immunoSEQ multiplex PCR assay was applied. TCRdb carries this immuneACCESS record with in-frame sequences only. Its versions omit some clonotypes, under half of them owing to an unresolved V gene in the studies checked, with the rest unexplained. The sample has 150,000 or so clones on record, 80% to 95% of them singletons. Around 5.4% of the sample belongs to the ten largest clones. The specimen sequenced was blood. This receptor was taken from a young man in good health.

The encoded CDR3 is CASSGMTGFKRDTQYF. The DNA sequence reads TGTGCCAGCAGCGGAATGACAGGGTTCAAGAGGGATACGCAGTATTTT. This chain joins TRBV9 to TRBJ2-3, and 7 bases in between align with TRBD1. Including the terminal cysteine and phenylalanine, the CDR3 comprises 16 residues. This entry keeps only the CDR3 DNA: 48 bases, framed from base 1. CDR1 and CDR2, per the germline V gene, are SGDLS and YYNGEE. Trimmed from V: 3 bases; trimmed from J: 6 bases; junction bases lacking a gene match: 13.